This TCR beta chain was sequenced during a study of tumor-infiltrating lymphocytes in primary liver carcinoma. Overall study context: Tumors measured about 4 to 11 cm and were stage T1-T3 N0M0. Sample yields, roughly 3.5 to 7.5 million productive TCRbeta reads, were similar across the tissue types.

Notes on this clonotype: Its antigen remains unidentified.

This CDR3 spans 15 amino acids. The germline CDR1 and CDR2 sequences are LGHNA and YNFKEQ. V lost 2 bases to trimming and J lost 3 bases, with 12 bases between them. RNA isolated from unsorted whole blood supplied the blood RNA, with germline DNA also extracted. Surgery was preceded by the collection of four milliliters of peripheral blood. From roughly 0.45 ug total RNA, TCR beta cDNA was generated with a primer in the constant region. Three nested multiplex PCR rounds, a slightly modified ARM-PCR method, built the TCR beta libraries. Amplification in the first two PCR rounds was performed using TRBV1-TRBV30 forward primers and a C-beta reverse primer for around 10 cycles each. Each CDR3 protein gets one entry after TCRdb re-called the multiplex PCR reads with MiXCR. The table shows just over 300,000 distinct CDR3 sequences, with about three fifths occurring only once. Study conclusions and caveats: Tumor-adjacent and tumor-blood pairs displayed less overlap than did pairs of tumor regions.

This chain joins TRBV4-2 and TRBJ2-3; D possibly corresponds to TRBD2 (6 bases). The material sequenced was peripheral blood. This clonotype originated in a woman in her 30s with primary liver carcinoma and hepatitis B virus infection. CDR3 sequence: CASSQREIATDTQYF. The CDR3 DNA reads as TGTGCCAGCAGCCAACGGGAGATTGCGACAGATACGCAGTATTTT.